Listed here is a single T cell receptor beta chain. Recruits, aged roughly 18 to 89 years, lived in 20 to 30 US areas. Cohorts were based on clinical histories the participants reported. The data are from a study of blood T cell repertoires in COVID-19. The wider study: Material from acute and convalescent COVID-19 was sourced from the United States, Italy and Spain. The analysed material was cDNA or gDNA that came from T cells, B-cell-depleted T cells, or PBMCs.

Repertoires were generated with immunoSEQ multiplex PCR, while TCRdb's copy carries only in-frame clones and drops some. The sample records 200,000 to 250,000 clones, around 90% being singletons. CDR3 length: 14 amino acids. Germline V gives CDR1 SNHLY, CDR2 FYNNEI. Trimming removed 9 bases at V and 2 bases at J, with 16 bases between. The chain links TRBV2 to TRBJ1-2; perhaps TRBD1 as D (5 bases). The receptor comes from a man aged 25-45 years who had been exposed to COVID-19. Input material: PBMCs or T cells enriched from blood (not recorded which). CDR3 region: CARGGNQWNYGYTF. The CDR3 DNA is TGTGCCAGGGGGGGGAACCAATGGAACTATGGCTACACCTTC.